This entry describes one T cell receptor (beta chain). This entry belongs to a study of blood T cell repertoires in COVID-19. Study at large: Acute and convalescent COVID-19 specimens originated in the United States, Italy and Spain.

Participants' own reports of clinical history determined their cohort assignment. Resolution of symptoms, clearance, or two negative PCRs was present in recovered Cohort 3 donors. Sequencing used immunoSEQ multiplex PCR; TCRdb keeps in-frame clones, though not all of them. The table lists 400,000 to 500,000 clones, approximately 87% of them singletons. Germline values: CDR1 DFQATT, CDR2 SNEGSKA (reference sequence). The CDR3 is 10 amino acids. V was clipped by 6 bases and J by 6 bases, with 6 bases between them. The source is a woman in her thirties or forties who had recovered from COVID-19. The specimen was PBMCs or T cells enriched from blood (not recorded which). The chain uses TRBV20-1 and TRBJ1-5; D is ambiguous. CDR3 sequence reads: CSAAGQPQHF. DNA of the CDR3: TGCAGTGCCGCAGGTCAGCCCCAGCATTTT.